The 5 T cell receptor beta chains in this list originate from one sample, sequenced in a study of beta chain features in type 1 diabetes (dated by TCRdb to 2017 to 2018). The receptor library was made with the immunoSEQ multiplex PCR assay. The entire isolated RNA was reverse transcribed using the High Capacity cDNA Reverse Transcription Kit, and thus expressed TCRB transcripts were sequenced. TCRdb provides this immuneACCESS table in a form limited to in-frame rearrangements. Some clones are lacking; in checked studies, under half of them reflect an unresolved V gene, and why the rest are absent is not known. The sample table records 900,000 or so clones; roughly 15% of these occur just once. Of the sample, 0.02% to 0.025% falls within the top ten clones. Sequencing was carried out using naive CD4+ T cells from blood. In light of the paper, this sample's cell subset or site label describes: true naive CD4+ T cells. Receptors were obtained from a woman younger than 35 in good health.

This clone was recorded once. The J gene is TRBJ2-7, the V gene TRBV9; perhaps TRBD2 as D (6 bases). This CDR3 comprises 14 residues. Trimming cost V 5 bases and J 2 bases, with 14 bases left between them. In germline, CDR1 is SGDLS, CDR2 YYNGEE. This chain's CDR3 is CASSQTSFPYEQYF. The CDR3 coding sequence is TGTGCCAGCAGTCAGACTAGTTTCCCCTACGAGCAGTACTTC.

V usage is TRBV7-2 and J usage is TRBJ2-7; no definite D call. The germline CDR1 and CDR2 sequences are SGHTA and FQGNSA. Trimming left V 3 bases short and J 2 bases short, with 14 bases between. The CDR3 contains 15 residues. CDR3 nucleotide sequence: TGTGCCAGCAGCTTGTATTTGGGTGGGGCCTACGAGCAGTACTTC. It translates to CASSLYLGGAYEQYF.

Comments on this clone: The junction shows a germline mismatch at one end, possibly a read error. The rearrangement joins TRBV6-1 to TRBJ2-7; D not certain. Germline loops: CDR1 MNHNS, CDR2 SASEGT. The CDR3 runs to 16 residues. The CDR3 loop reads CASSEAPLGSPTSSHF. The CDR3 coding sequence is TGTGCCAGCAGTGAAGCGCCCCTAGGTTCTCCTACGAGCAGCCACTTC.

The chain couples TRBV25-1 to TRBJ1-1; tentative D call: TRBD1 (6 bases). This CDR3 spans 15 amino acids. V lost 1 base and J 5 bases, leaving 14 bases between the germline ends. The germline V gene encodes CDR1 MGHDK and CDR2 SYGVNS. The CDR3 coding sequence is TGTGCCAGCAGTGAATGGGCAGGGGAAGGGACTGAAGCTTTCTTT. As protein: CASSEWAGEGTEAFF.

The chain uses TRBV10-3 and TRBJ1-5, with D hard to call. The ends were cut back, 0 bases at V and 0 bases at J, with 9 bases in the middle. This CDR3 is built from 16 residues. Germline lookup yields CDR1 ENHRY and CDR2 SYGVKD. The CDR3 is CAISESDWYSNQPQHF. The CDR3 nucleotides read TGTGCCATCAGTGAGTCGGACTGGTATAGCAATCAGCCCCAGCATTTT.